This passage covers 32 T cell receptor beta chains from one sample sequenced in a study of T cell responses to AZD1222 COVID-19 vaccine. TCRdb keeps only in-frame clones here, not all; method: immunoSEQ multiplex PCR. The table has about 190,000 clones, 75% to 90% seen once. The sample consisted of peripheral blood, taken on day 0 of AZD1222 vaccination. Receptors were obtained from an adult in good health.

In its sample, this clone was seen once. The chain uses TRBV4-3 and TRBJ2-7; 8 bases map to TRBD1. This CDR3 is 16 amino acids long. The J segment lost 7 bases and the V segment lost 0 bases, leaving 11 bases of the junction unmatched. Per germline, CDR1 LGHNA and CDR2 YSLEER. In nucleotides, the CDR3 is TGCGCCAGCAGCCAAGATGGAATGACAGGGGTGGTAGAGCAGTACTTC. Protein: CASSQDGMTGVVEQYF.

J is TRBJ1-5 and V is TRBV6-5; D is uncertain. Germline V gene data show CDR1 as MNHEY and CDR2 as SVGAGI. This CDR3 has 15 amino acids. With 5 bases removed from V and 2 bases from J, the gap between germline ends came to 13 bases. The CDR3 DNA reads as TGTGCCAGCAGTAGAGGGCCGCAGGGCAATCAGCCCCAGCATTTT. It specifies CASSRGPQGNQPQHF.

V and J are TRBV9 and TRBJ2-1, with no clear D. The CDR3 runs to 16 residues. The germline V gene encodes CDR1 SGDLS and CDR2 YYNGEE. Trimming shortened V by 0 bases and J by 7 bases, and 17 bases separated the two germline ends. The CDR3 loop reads CASSVGTLTLTNEQFF. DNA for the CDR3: TGTGCCAGCAGCGTAGGAACGTTAACCCTGACTAATGAGCAGTTCTTC.

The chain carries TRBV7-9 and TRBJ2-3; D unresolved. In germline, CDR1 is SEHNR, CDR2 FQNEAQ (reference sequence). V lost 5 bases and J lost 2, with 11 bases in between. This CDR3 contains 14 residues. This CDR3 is CASSQQLLTDTQYF. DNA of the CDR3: TGTGCCAGCAGCCAACAGCTCCTCACAGATACGCAGTATTTT.

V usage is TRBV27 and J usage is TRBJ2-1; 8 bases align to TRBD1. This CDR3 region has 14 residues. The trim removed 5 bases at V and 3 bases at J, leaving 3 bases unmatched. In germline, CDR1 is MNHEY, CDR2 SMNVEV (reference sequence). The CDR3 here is CASSRTGIYNEQFF. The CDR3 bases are TGTGCCAGCAGTCGGACAGGGATCTACAATGAGCAGTTCTTC.

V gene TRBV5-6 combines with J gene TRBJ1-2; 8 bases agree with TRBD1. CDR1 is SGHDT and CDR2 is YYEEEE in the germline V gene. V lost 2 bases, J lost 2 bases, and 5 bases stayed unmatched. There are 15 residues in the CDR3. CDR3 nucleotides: TGTGCCAGCAGCTTCCCGGACAGGGTAAACTATGGCTACACCTTC. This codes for CASSFPDRVNYGYTF. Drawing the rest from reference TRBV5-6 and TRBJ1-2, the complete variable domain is DAGVTQSPTHLIKTRGQQVTLRCSPKSGHDTVSWYQQALGQGPQFIFQYYEEEERQRGNFPDRFSGHQFPNYSSELNVNALLLGDSALYLCASSFPDRVNYGYTFGSGTRLTVV.

The chain's CDR3 is CASSRTSKNTGELFF. The CDR3 bases are TGTGCCAGCAGCCGGACTAGCAAGAACACCGGGGAGCTGTTTTTT. This chain uses TRBV6-5 with TRBJ2-2; TRBD2 matches 8 bases. CDR1 MNHEY and CDR2 SVGAGI come from the germline V gene. The CDR3 is 15 residues long. J lost 1 base, V lost 6 bases, and 4 bases had no gene match.

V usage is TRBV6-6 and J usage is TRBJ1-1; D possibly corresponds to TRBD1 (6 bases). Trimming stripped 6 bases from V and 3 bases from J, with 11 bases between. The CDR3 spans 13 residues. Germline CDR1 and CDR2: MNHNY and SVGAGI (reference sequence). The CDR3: CASRAGQHTEAFF. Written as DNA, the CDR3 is TGTGCCAGCAGGGCCGGACAGCACACTGAAGCTTTCTTT.

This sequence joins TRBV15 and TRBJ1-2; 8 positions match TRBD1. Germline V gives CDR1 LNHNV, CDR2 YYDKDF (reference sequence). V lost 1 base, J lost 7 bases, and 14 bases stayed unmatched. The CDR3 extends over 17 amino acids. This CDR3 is CATSRGIVGGQAGGYTF. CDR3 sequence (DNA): TGTGCCACCAGCAGAGGTATAGTGGGGGGACAGGCTGGTGGCTACACCTTC. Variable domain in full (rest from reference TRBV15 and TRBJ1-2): DAMVIQNPRYQVTQFGKPVTLSCSQTLNHNVMYWYQQKSSQAPKLLFHYYDKDFNNEADTPDNFQSRRPNTSFCFLDIRSPGLGDTAMYLCATSRGIVGGQAGGYTFGSGTRLTVV.

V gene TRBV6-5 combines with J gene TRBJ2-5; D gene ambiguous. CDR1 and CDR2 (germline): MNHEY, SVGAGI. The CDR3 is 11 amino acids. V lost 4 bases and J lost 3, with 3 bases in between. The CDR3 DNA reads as TGTGCCAGCAGTTTGGAAGAGACCCAGTACTTC. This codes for CASSLEETQYF.

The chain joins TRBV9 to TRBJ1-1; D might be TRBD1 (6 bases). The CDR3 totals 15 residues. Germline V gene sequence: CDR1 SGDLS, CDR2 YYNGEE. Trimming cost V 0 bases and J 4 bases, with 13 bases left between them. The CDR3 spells CASSVVGGHITEAFF. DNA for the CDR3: TGTGCCAGCAGCGTAGTCGGGGGGCATATCACTGAAGCTTTCTTT.

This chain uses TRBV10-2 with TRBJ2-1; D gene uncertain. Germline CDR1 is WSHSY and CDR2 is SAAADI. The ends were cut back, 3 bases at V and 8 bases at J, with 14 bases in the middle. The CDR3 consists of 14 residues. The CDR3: CASSDGLVPHEQFF. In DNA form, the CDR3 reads TGCGCCAGCAGTGATGGCCTAGTCCCCCATGAGCAGTTCTTC.

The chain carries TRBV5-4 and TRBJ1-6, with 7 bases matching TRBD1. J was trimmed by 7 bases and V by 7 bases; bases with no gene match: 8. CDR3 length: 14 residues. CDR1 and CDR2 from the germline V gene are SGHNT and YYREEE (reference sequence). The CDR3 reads CASFSRQGNSPLHF. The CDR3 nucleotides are TGTGCCAGCTTTTCCCGACAGGGCAATTCACCCCTCCACTTT.

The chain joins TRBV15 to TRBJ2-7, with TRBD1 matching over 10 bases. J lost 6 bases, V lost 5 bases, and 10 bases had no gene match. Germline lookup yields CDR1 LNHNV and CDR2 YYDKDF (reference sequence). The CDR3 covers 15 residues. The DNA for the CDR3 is TGTGCCACCAGCTGGGGGACAGGGGAAGATGGCGAGCAGTACGTC. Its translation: CATSWGTGEDGEQYV.

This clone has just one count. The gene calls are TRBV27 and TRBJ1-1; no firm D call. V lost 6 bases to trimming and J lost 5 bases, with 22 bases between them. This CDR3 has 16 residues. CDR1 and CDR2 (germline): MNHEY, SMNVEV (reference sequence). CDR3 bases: TGTGCCAGCAGAAGTTTACGTTCGGGTCGGTTAACTGAAGCTTTCTTT. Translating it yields CASRSLRSGRLTEAFF.

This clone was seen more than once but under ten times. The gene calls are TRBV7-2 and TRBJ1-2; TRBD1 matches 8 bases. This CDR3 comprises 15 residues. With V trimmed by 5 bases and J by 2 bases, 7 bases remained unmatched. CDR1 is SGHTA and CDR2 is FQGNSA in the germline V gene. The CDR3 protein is CASSPQGGSNYGYTF. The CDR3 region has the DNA TGTGCCAGCAGCCCACAGGGGGGTTCGAACTATGGCTACACCTTC.

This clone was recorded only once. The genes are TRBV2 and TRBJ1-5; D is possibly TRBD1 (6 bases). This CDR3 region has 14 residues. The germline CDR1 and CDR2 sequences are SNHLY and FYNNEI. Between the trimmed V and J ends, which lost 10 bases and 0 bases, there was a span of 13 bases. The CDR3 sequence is CATKDRYSNQPQHF. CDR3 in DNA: TGTGCCACCAAGGACAGATATAGCAATCAGCCCCAGCATTTT.

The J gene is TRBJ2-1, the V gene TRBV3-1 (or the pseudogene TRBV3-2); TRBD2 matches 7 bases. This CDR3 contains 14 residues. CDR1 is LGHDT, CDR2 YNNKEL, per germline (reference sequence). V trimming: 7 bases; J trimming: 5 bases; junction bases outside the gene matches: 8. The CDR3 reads CASTMGLTHNEQFF. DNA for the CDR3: TGTGCCAGCACCATGGGACTAACCCACAATGAGCAGTTCTTC.

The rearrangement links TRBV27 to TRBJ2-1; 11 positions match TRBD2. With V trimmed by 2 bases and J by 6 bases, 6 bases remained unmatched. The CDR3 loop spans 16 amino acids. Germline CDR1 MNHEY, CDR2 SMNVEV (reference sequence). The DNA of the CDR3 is TGTGCCAGCAGTTTAGTTCCTAGCGGGGGGCCCAATGAGCAGTTCTTC. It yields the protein CASSLVPSGGPNEQFF.

The CDR3 protein is CAREGNLFSGANVLTF. CDR3 sequence (DNA): TGTGCCAGAGAGGGGAATTTGTTCTCTGGGGCCAACGTCCTGACTTTC. V gene TRBV2 combines with J gene TRBJ2-6; D may match TRBD1 or TRBD2 (5 bases each). Trimming removed 9 bases from V and 0 bases from J, with 15 bases in between. The CDR3 is 16 residues long. In germline, CDR1 is SNHLY, CDR2 FYNNEI.

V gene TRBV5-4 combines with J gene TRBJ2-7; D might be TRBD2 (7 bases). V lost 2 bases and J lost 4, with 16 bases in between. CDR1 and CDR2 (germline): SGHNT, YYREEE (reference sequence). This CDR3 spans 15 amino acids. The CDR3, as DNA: TGTGCCAGCAGCTTTGGGTCCGGGGGGCTGTACGAGCAGTACGTC. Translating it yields CASSFGSGGLYEQYV.

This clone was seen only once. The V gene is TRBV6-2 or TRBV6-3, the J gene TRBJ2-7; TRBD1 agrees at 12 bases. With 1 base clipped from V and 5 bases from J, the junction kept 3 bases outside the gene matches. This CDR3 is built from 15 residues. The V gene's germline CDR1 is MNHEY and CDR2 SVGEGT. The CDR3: CASSYWGQGADEQYF. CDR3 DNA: TGTGCCAGCAGTTACTGGGGACAGGGGGCGGACGAGCAGTACTTC.

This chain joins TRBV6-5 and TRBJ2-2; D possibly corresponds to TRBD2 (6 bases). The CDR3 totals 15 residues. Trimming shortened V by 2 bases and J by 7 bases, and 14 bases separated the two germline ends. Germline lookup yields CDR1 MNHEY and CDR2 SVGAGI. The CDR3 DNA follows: TGTGCCAGCAGTTACACCCGATCGACTAGCGGGGAGCTGTTTTTT. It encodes CASSYTRSTSGELFF.

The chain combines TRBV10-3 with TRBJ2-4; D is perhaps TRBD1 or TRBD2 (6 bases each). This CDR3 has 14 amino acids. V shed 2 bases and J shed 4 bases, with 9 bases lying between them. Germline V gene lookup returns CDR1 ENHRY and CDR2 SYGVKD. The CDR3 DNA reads TGTGCCATCAGTGAGACAGGGACTAAAAACATTCAGTACTTC. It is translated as CAISETGTKNIQYF.

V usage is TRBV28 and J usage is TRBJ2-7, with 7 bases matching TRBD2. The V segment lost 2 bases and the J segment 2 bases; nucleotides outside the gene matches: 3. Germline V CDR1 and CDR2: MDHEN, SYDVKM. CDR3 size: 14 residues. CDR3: CASSLRGETYEQYF. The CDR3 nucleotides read TGTGCCAGCAGTTTACGGGGGGAAACCTACGAGCAGTACTTC.

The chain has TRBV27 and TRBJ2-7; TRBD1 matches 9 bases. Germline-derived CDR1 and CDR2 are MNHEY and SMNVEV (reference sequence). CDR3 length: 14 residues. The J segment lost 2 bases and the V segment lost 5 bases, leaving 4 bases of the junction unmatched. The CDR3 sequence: CASSPGQGTYEQYF. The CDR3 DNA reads TGTGCCAGCAGTCCGGGACAGGGTACCTACGAGCAGTACTTC.

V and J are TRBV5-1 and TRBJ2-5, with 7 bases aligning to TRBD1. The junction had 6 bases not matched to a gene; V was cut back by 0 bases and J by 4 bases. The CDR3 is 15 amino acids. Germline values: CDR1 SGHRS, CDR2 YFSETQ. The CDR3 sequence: CASSLGFSGGETQYF. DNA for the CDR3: TGCGCCAGCAGCTTGGGCTTTTCAGGGGGAGAGACCCAGTACTTC.

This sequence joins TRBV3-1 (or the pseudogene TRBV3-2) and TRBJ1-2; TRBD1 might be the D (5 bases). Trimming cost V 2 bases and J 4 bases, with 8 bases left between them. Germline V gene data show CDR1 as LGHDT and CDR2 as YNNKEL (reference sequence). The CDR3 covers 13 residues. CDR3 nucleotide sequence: TGTGCCAGCAGCCAAAGGGGCGGCTATGGCTACACCTTC. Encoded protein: CASSQRGGYGYTF.

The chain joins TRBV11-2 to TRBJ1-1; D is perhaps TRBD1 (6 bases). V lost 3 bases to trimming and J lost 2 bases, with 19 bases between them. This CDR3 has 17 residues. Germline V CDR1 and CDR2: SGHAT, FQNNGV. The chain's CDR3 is CASSFPQGTRSNTEAFF. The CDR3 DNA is TGTGCCAGCAGCTTTCCTCAGGGGACTCGCTCTAACACTGAAGCTTTCTTT.

CDR3 protein: CASSPHEFSTGELFF. For the CDR3, the DNA is TGTGCCAGCAGCCCTCATGAGTTTAGCACCGGGGAGCTGTTTTTT. The rearrangement links TRBV14 to TRBJ2-2, with D hard to call. V was cut by 4 bases and J by 4 bases, with 13 bases left in between. Per the germline V gene, CDR1 is SGHDN and CDR2 is FVKESK. The CDR3 totals 15 residues.

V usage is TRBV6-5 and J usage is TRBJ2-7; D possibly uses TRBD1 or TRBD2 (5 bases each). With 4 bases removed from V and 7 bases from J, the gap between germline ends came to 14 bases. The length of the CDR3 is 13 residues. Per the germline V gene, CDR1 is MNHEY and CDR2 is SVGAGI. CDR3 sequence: CASSSGPTGEQYV. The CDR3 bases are TGTGCCAGCAGTTCGGGACCCACGGGGGAGCAGTACGTC.

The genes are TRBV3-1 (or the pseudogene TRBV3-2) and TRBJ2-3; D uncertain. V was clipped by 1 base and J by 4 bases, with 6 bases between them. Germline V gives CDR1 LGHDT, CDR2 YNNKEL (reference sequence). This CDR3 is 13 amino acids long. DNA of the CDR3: TGTGCCAGCAGCCAAGTCCGATCAGATACGCAGTATTTT. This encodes CASSQVRSDTQYF.